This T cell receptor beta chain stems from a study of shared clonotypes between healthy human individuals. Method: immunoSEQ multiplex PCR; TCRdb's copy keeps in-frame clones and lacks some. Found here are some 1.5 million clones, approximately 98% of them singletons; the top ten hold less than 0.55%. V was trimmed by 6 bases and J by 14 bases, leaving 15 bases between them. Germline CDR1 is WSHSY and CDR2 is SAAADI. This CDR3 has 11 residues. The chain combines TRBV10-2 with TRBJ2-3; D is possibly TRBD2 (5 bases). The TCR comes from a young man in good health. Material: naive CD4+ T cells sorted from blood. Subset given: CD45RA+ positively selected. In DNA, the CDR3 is TGCGCCAGCAGCAGAGAGGGAGAGGGGTATTTT. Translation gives CASSREGEGYF.